A single T cell receptor (beta chain) is shown here with its context. The junction departs from the called germline gene at one end, perhaps through a read error. Each CDR3 protein gets one entry after TCRdb re-called the 5' RACE reads with MiXCR. The sample lists 430,000 or so distinct CDR3 sequences, roughly 24% occurring once. This record belongs to a study of identical twins. This CDR3 comprises 13 residues. CDR1 is GTSNPN, CDR2 SVGIG, per germline (reference sequence). The sample was also linked to a second study, of T cells expressing NK-cell markers. That paper states: Sequenced donors, eight in total, included seven who were HCMV-seropositive and one who was seronegative. Whether expanded NKG2C+ T cell clones recognized HCMV stayed uncertain.

The rearrangement uses TRBV30 and TRBJ2-1; 9 bases line up with TRBD2. The sequencing sample was made of CD4+ T cells sorted from blood. The sequence was obtained from a young woman in good health. The CDR3 nucleotides read TGTGCCTGGAGTGTACTCTTAGCGGGAGTTACACTCTTC. Its translation: CAWSVLLAGVTLF. Full variable domain (remainder filled in from reference TRBV30 and TRBJ2-1): SQTIHQWPATLVQPVGSPLSLECTVEGTSNPNLYWYRQAAGRGLQLLFYSVGIGQISSEVPQNLSASRPQDRQFILSSKKLLLSDSGFYLCAWSVLLAGVTLFGPGTRLTVL.